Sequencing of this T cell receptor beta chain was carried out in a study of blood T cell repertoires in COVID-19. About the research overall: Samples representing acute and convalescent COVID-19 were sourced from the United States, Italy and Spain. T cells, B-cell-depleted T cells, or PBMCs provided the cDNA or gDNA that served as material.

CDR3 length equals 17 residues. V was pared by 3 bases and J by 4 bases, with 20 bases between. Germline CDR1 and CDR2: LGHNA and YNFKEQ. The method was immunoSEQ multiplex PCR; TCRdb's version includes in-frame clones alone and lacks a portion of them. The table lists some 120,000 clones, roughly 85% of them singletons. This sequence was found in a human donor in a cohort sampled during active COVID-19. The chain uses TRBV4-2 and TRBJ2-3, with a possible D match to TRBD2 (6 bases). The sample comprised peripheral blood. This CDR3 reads CASSQRAREPIADTQYF. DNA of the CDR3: TGTGCCAGCAGCCAGAGGGCTCGGGAGCCAATCGCAGATACGCAGTATTTT.